These 32 T cell receptor beta chains were sequenced from one sample in a study of Tregs in tolerant kidney transplant recipients. Produced via immunoSEQ multiplex PCR; TCRdb's table is partial and in-frame only. The table lists some 110,000 clones, 92% of them singletons, with roughly 0.63% in the top ten. The sequencing input was CD4+ T cells from blood. These receptors were collected from a human donor in good health.

The chain has TRBV9 and TRBJ1-5; the match to TRBD1 covers 7 bases. The CDR3 is 14 amino acids. J lost 5 bases, V lost 0 bases, and 2 bases had no gene match. From germline, CDR1 is SGDLS and CDR2 YYNGEE. The CDR3 DNA sequence: TGTGCCAGCAGCGTAGGGACAGGAGATCAGCCCCAGCATTTT. Translating gives CASSVGTGDQPQHF.

V is TRBV6-4 and J is TRBJ1-5; 7 bases fit TRBD1. The ends lost 4 bases at V and 2 bases at J; junction bases unmatched: 8. This CDR3 is built from 16 residues. Germline lookup yields CDR1 MRHNA and CDR2 SNTAGT. DNA for the CDR3: TGTGCCAGCAGTGCCCAGGGGGGGCTGGGCAATCAGCCCCAGCATTTT. Its translation: CASSAQGGLGNQPQHF.

This chain links TRBV7-2 with TRBJ1-1; TRBD1 might be the D (5 bases). CDR3 length: 13 amino acids. Trimming took 4 bases from V and 1 from J, leaving 7 bases between them. Germline V lookup: CDR1 SGHTA, CDR2 FQGNSA. DNA for the CDR3: TGTGCCAGCAGCTATGACAGGAACACTGAAGCTTTCTTT. It codes for CASSYDRNTEAFF.

This sequence joins TRBV15 and TRBJ2-7; 8 nucleotides agree with TRBD1. The CDR3 extends over 13 amino acids. Germline V gene lookup returns CDR1 LNHNV and CDR2 YYDKDF (reference sequence). J lost 7 bases, V lost 6 bases, and 8 bases had no gene match. The CDR3 spells CATRRTGMGEQYF. CDR3 bases: TGTGCCACCAGGAGGACAGGGATGGGAGAGCAGTACTTC.

V and J are TRBV7-6 and TRBJ2-7; no firm D call. The V gene lost 5 bases and the J gene lost 3 bases, with 17 bases spanning the gap. Germline CDR1 reads SGHVS; CDR2 reads FNYEAQ. This CDR3 contains 15 residues. CDR3 protein: CASSPLPSPVYEQYF. The CDR3 DNA reads TGTGCCAGCAGCCCTCTCCCAAGTCCCGTCTACGAGCAGTACTTC.

The chain employs TRBV5-1 and TRBJ2-7; the D gene is possibly TRBD1 (5 bases). The CDR3 is made up of 14 amino acids. Looked up from germline, CDR1 is SGHRS and CDR2 is YFSETQ. V lost 4 bases to trimming and J lost 3 bases, with 14 bases between them. The CDR3 spells CASSPDAGNYEQYF. CDR3 bases: TGCGCCAGCAGCCCAGACGCAGGGAACTACGAGCAGTACTTC.

This chain connects TRBV18 to TRBJ1-2; 7 positions agree with TRBD1. Germline V lookup: CDR1 KGHSH, CDR2 LQKENI. V dropped 5 bases and J dropped 4; count of bases not matched to a gene: 4. The CDR3 has 13 amino acids. The CDR3 spells CASSEGQTYGYTF. The CDR3 DNA follows: TGTGCCAGCTCAGAGGGACAGACCTATGGCTACACCTTC. Full variable domain (remainder filled in from reference TRBV18 and TRBJ1-2): NAGVMQNPRHLVRRRGQEARLRCSPMKGHSHVYWYRQLPEEGLKFMVYLQKENIIDESGMPKERFSAEFPKEGPSILRIQQVVRGDSAAYFCASSEGQTYGYTFGSGTRLTVV.

The chain carries TRBV14 and TRBJ2-3, with 8 bases fitting TRBD2. V shed 4 bases and J 0 bases; nucleotides not matched to a gene: 12. Germline CDR1 SGHDN, CDR2 FVKESK. The CDR3 spans 18 residues. The DNA for the CDR3 is TGTGCCAGCAGCCTTCGAGTCGTGAGCGGGGGTAGCACAGATACGCAGTATTTT. This codes for CASSLRVVSGGSTDTQYF.

This rearrangement joins TRBV29-1 to TRBJ1-1; a weak D match, TRBD1 (6 bases). V was trimmed by 7 bases and J by 6 bases, leaving 15 bases between them. Germline lookup yields CDR1 SQVTM and CDR2 ANQGSEA. The CDR3 consists of 12 residues. The CDR3 protein is CSGVVQGAEAFF. CDR3 nucleotide sequence: TGCAGCGGGGTAGTACAGGGCGCTGAAGCTTTCTTT.

The CDR3 sequence: CASSPPWGGYTF. The CDR3 DNA is TGTGCCAGCAGCCCACCTTGGGGGGGCTACACCTTC. The chain combines TRBV7-2 with TRBJ1-2; the D gene is possibly TRBD1 (5 bases). Germline lookup yields CDR1 SGHTA and CDR2 FQGNSA. V shed 5 bases and J shed 8 bases, with 12 bases lying between them. The CDR3 is 12 amino acids.

V is TRBV19 and J is TRBJ1-2; D is perhaps TRBD1 (6 bases). The V end was cut by 6 bases, the J end by 8 bases, with 19 bases between. The CDR3 loop spans 14 amino acids. Looked up from germline, CDR1 is LNHDA and CDR2 is SQIVND (reference sequence). Written as DNA, the CDR3 is TGTGCCAGTAGCTTATACGGGGGGGCGATGGGCTACACCTTC. Protein: CASSLYGGAMGYTF.

The chain combines TRBV29-1 with TRBJ2-3; weak D call: TRBD1 (6 bases). The V gene lost 6 bases and the J gene lost 3 bases, with 13 bases spanning the gap. In germline, CDR1 is SQVTM, CDR2 ANQGSEA. The CDR3 has 13 residues. CDR3 amino acids: CSVGWGLTDTQYF. In nucleotides, the CDR3 is TGCAGCGTCGGGTGGGGGCTGACAGATACGCAGTATTTT.

A note on this clone: Other DNA sequences from this sample encode an identical CDR3 as well. The chain combines TRBV19 with TRBJ2-7; 8 bases agree with TRBD1. The J segment lost 3 bases and the V segment lost 5 bases, leaving 0 bases of the junction unmatched. CDR1 is LNHDA and CDR2 is SQIVND in the germline V gene (reference sequence). The CDR3 length is 12 residues. The CDR3 bases are TGTGCCAGTAGTGACAGGGGCTACGAGCAGTACTTC. Residues: CASSDRGYEQYF.

The chain recombines TRBV30 with TRBJ1-2, with D possibly being TRBD1 (6 bases). Germline assignment: CDR1 GTSNPN and CDR2 SVGIG (reference sequence). The CDR3 length is 14 residues. Trimming pared 2 bases from V and 3 bases from J, leaving 13 bases between. CDR3 coding DNA: TGTGCCTGGAGTAGGCCAGGGGCGGACTATGGCTACACCTTC. Translating it yields CAWSRPGADYGYTF.

For the CDR3, the DNA is TGTGCCAGCAGCGTAGCGGAGAGGAGGCCGTTCACCGGGGAGCTGTTTTTT. Its protein product is CASSVAERRPFTGELFF. The rearrangement joins TRBV9 to TRBJ2-2, with D possibly matching TRBD2 (5 bases). The length of the CDR3 is 17 residues. CDR1 is SGDLS, CDR2 YYNGEE, per germline. Trimming took 0 bases from V and 4 from J, leaving 16 bases between them.

V usage is TRBV7-6 and J usage is TRBJ2-6, with D possibly being TRBD1 (6 bases). V lost 5 bases and J 4 bases, leaving 15 bases between the germline ends. Germline lookup yields CDR1 SGHVS and CDR2 FNYEAQ. This CDR3 contains 16 residues. This CDR3 reads CASSREQGSGANVLTF. CDR3 nucleotide sequence: TGTGCCAGCAGCAGAGAGCAGGGGTCCGGGGCCAACGTCCTGACTTTC.

This chain connects TRBV5-8 to TRBJ2-5; possibly TRBD1 or TRBD2 for D (5 bases each). The CDR3 spans 14 residues. V lost 1 base and J 4 bases, leaving 11 bases between the germline ends. In germline, CDR1 is SGHTS, CDR2 YDEGEE. CDR3 DNA sequence: TGTGCCAGCAGCTTGACCACTAGGGGAGAGACCCAGTACTTC. It codes for CASSLTTRGETQYF.

The V and J genes are TRBV15 and TRBJ2-7, with D hard to call. The CDR3 has 16 residues. Germline values: CDR1 LNHNV, CDR2 YYDKDF (reference sequence). The germline V and J ends were trimmed by 1 base and 0 bases, with 13 bases remaining between them. CDR3 nucleotides: TGTGCCACCAGCAGAGGTACGGCGACCAGCTCCTACGAGCAGTACTTC. This codes for CATSRGTATSSYEQYF.

V and J are TRBV5-1 and TRBJ1-4; the match to TRBD1 covers 9 bases. The CDR3 has 16 residues. J lost 2 bases, V lost 0 bases, and 2 bases had no gene match. Germline-derived CDR1 and CDR2 are SGHRS and YFSETQ. The CDR3 protein is CASSLGTGATNEKLFF. The CDR3 DNA reads as TGCGCCAGCAGCTTGGGGACAGGGGCGACTAATGAAAAACTGTTTTTT.

CDR3 sequence reads: CASSSGLTIGGREQFF. The CDR3 DNA follows: TGCGCCAGCAGCTCCGGACTAACGATTGGAGGGCGTGAGCAGTTCTTC. The chain combines TRBV5-1 with TRBJ2-1, with D possibly matching TRBD2 (6 bases). The germline gives CDR1 SGHRS, CDR2 YFSETQ. The length of the CDR3 is 16 residues. The ends were cut back, 3 bases at V and 9 bases at J, with 22 bases in the middle.

This sequence joins TRBV7-6 and TRBJ2-7; tentatively, D is TRBD1 or TRBD2 (5 bases each). There are 15 residues in the CDR3. Trimming pared 1 base from V and 5 bases from J, leaving 15 bases between. Germline values: CDR1 SGHVS, CDR2 FNYEAQ. The CDR3 DNA is TGTGCCAGCAGCTTAGGTAACGGGGTCAGGGACGAGCAGTACTTC. Translating gives CASSLGNGVRDEQYF.

V gene TRBV10-1 combines with J gene TRBJ2-3; a weak D match, TRBD2 (6 bases). The CDR3 is made up of 12 amino acids. Germline V gene data show CDR1 as WNHNN and CDR2 as SYGVQD (reference sequence). Trimming left V 3 bases short and J 8 bases short, with 9 bases between. The CDR3 bases are TGCGCCAGCAGTGACAGTAGCGGTACGCAGTATTTT. This codes for CASSDSSGTQYF.

The chain employs TRBV4-2 and TRBJ2-3; 13 nucleotides line up with TRBD2. The CDR3 is made up of 16 amino acids. Germline CDR1 reads LGHNA; CDR2 reads YNFKEQ. The junction had 5 bases not matched to a gene; V was cut back by 1 base and J by 7 bases. The CDR3: CASSQGLAGGGNTQYF. CDR3 nucleotides: TGTGCCAGCAGCCAAGGACTAGCGGGAGGTGGAAATACGCAGTATTTT.

The chain employs TRBV30 and TRBJ2-3, with TRBD2 identical over 8 bases. The V segment lost 0 bases and the J segment 3 bases; nucleotides outside the gene matches: 8. The germline V gene encodes CDR1 GTSNPN and CDR2 SVGIG (reference sequence). The CDR3 loop spans 16 amino acids. CDR3 nucleotide sequence: TGTGCCTGGAGTGTATCTCGGACTAGCAGGACAGATACGCAGTATTTT. Its protein is CAWSVSRTSRTDTQYF.

CDR3: CASSPLGREQYF. In DNA form, the CDR3 reads TGTGCCAGCTCCCCGCTGGGGAGAGAGCAGTACTTC. The chain links TRBV18 to TRBJ2-7, with D possibly being TRBD2 (5 bases). This CDR3 region has 12 residues. Germline V gene sequence: CDR1 KGHSH, CDR2 LQKENI. Between the trimmed V and J ends, which lost 6 bases and 7 bases, there was a span of 13 bases. The variable domain in full, with the rest retrieved from reference TRBV18 and TRBJ2-7, is NAGVMQNPRHLVRRRGQEARLRCSPMKGHSHVYWYRQLPEEGLKFMVYLQKENIIDESGMPKERFSAEFPKEGPSILRIQQVVRGDSAAYFCASSPLGREQYFGPGTRLTVT.

The rearrangement joins TRBV19 to TRBJ1-3; D uncertain. Trimming stripped 9 bases from V and 0 bases from J, with 12 bases between. This CDR3 is 14 amino acids long. Germline CDR1 is LNHDA and CDR2 is SQIVND (reference sequence). The CDR3 bases are TGTGCCAGCGCTCGGGGAAGCTCTGGAAACACCATATATTTT. This sequence encodes CASARGSSGNTIYF.

The chain joins TRBV5-1 to TRBJ2-7; D uncertain. V was pared by 4 bases and J by 3 bases, with 11 bases between. Per germline, CDR1 SGHRS and CDR2 YFSETQ. The CDR3 contains 13 residues. The CDR3 loop reads CASSPEGLYEQYF. CDR3 coding DNA: TGCGCCAGCAGCCCGGAAGGGCTCTACGAGCAGTACTTC.

The chain employs TRBV27 and TRBJ2-7, with TRBD2 matching over 7 bases. V was clipped by 5 bases and J by 2 bases; unmatched bases: 9. From germline, CDR1 is MNHEY and CDR2 SMNVEV (reference sequence). The CDR3 has 15 amino acids. CDR3: CASSRLSAGAYEQYF. CDR3 DNA: TGTGCCAGCAGTCGCCTCTCCGCGGGAGCCTACGAGCAGTACTTC.

This sequence joins TRBV6-5 and TRBJ1-2; D not certain. CDR3 size: 14 residues. From germline, CDR1 is MNHEY and CDR2 SVGAGI. The V end lost 0 bases, the J end lost 2 bases, and 7 bases lay between the germline ends. As DNA, the CDR3 is TGTGCCAGCAGTTACTCCCACGGGAACTATGGCTACACCTTC. It is translated as CASSYSHGNYGYTF.

The rearrangement links TRBV9 to TRBJ2-2; 7 bases align to TRBD2. Germline CDR1 reads SGDLS; CDR2 reads YYNGEE. The J segment lost 6 bases and the V segment lost 4 bases, leaving 6 bases of the junction unmatched. The CDR3 is made up of 14 amino acids. The CDR3 region is CASSFRTRPGELFF. For the CDR3, the DNA is TGTGCCAGCAGCTTTCGGACTAGACCCGGGGAGCTGTTTTTT.

This clone has only one observation. J is TRBJ2-7 and V is TRBV29-1; a weak D match, TRBD1 (5 bases). The V end lost 4 bases, the J end lost 2 bases, and 9 bases lay between the germline ends. The germline V gene has CDR1 SQVTM and CDR2 ANQGSEA. The CDR3 has 12 residues. CDR3 amino acids: CSVGRVAYEQYF. The DNA for the CDR3 is TGCAGCGTTGGCAGGGTAGCCTACGAGCAGTACTTC.

The chain has TRBV7-9 and TRBJ2-3; D unclear. V lost 1 base, J lost 1 base, and 12 bases lay in between. The CDR3 sequence is 16 residues long. The germline V gene encodes CDR1 SEHNR and CDR2 FQNEAQ (reference sequence). CDR3 in amino acids: CASSLDRAARTDTQYF. In DNA, the CDR3 is TGTGCCAGCAGCTTAGACCGGGCAGCCCGCACAGATACGCAGTATTTT.